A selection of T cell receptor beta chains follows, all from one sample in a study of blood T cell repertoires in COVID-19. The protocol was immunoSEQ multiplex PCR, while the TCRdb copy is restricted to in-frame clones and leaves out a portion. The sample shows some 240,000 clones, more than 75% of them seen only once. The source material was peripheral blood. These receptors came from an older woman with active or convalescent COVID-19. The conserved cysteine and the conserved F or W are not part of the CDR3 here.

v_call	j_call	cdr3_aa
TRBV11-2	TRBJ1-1	ASSQQGRATEAF
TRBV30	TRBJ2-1	AWSGTHNEQF
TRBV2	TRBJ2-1	ASRGQGLAYNEQF
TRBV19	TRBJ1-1	ASSFGRGNTEAF
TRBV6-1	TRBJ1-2	ASSEAGRGNGYT
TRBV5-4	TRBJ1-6	ASSLGSDSPLH
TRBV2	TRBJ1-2	ASTSSGGRYHGYT
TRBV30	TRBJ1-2	AWGQVF
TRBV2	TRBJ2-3	ASSGTADTQY
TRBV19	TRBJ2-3	ASSIGGRATDTQY
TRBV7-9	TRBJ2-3	ASSLNINTDTQY
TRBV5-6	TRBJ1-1	ASSFNRDRGGNTEAF
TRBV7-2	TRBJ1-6	ASSHDRVNSPLH
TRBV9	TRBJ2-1	ASSDSGISYNEQF
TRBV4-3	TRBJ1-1	ASSQEGAGTGNTEAF
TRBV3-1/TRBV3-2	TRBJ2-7	ASSPGLGSFEQY
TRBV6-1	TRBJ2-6	ASSGRSGGSSGANVLT
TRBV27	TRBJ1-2	ASSPLGTGWVGYT
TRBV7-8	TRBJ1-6	ASSLTGQGNSPLH
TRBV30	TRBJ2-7	AWSVPSSYEQY
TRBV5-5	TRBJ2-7	ASSGTGGYYEQY
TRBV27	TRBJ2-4	ASSLSPTGVKNIQY
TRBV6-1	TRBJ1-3	ASSEDSFSGNTIY
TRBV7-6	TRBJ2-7	ASSLALASGFAFYEQY
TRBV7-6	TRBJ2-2	ASSLGTLNTGELF
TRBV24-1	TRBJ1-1	ATASDRGEAF
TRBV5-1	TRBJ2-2	ASSFQGAGELF
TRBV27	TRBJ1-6	ASSRIDRGGSYNSPLH
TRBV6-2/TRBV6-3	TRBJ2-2	ASSYQQPGTGELF
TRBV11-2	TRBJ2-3	ASSPILGASVTDTQY
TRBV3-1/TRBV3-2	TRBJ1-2	ASSQALGYT
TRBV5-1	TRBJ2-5	ASSSGTGGQTQY
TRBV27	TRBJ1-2	ASSLSRGTGFPHGYT
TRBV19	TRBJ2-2	ASTDRTVFTVDTGELF
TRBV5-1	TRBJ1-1	ASSLGQGRGNTEAF
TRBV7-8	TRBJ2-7	ASSLGPAGASYEQY
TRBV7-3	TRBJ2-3	ASSFQGTDTQY
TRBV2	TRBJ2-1	ASRPPGLAGGGEQF
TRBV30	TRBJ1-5	AWSLGQGPPYSNQPQH
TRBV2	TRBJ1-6	ASRPTPRGNNSPLH
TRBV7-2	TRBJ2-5	ASSISGTSGQTQY
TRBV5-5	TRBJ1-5	ASSSGSSSNQPQH
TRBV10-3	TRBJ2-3	AISESGLAGTDTQY
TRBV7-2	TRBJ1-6	ASSLVGRSNSPLH
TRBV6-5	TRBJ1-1	ASSPHLRAEAF
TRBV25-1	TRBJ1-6	ASSESTGMRGNSPLH
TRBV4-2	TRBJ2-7	ASSLRLAGDYSYEQY
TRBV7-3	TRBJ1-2	ASSLGPEYGYT
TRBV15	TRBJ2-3	ATSRVPSGVEGTQY
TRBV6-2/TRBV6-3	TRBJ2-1	ASSPPGGAYNEQF
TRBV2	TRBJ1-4	ASLLGQPNEKLF
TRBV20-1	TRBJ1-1	SASGGGEAF
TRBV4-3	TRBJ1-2	ASSQDRTGSGYT
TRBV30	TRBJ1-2	AWSGTGGAYYGYT
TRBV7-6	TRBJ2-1	ASSLTSGGDYNEQF
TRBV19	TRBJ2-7	ASSIGSGVNYEQY
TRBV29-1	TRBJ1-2	SVFPGDRGGYT